Sequencing of this T cell receptor beta chain was carried out in a study of blood T cell repertoires in COVID-19. Across the study: Both acute and convalescent COVID-19 samples were obtained from the United States, Italy and Spain.

CDR1 SGDLS and CDR2 YYNGEE come from the germline V gene. The V segment lost 4 bases and the J segment 8 bases; nucleotides outside the gene matches: 5. This CDR3 is built from 13 residues. Only in-frame clones appear in the TCRdb table, and some are missing; sequencing was by immunoSEQ multiplex PCR. Of about 98,000 clones detected, 81% appear once; the ten largest clones hold 9.5% to 12%. The material sequenced was peripheral blood. The source of this sequence is a woman older than 75 with acute or convalescent COVID-19. This chain uses TRBV9 with TRBJ2-2, with 7 bases identical to TRBD1. The CDR3 DNA is TGTGCCAGCAGCAAGGGGGCCTCTGGGGAGCTGTTTTTT. Amino acid sequence: CASSKGASGELFF.